This T cell receptor beta chain was obtained from a study of cytomegalovirus exposure and HLA in healthy donors. As for the study in general: There were approximately 400 genotyped donors. Of these, about 81% fell in the genetic ancestry cluster associated with self-reported Caucasian donors.

Study results and caveats: Later genetic work tied a missense DCLRE1C variant to beta-chain V and J trimming. Later analysis indicated greater clonal expansion among HLA-associated TCR beta chains than among equally common other chains. In a later analysis, several top co-occurrence clusters appeared linked to parvovirus B19, influenza, CMV and Epstein-Barr virus.

The CDR3 sequence is 12 residues long. Germline assignment: CDR1 LNHDA and CDR2 SQIVND (reference sequence). The germline V and J ends were trimmed by 2 bases and 5 bases, with 7 bases remaining between them. PCR used 60 Vbeta primers and 13 Jbeta primers. Method: immunoSEQ multiplex PCR; TCRdb's copy keeps in-frame clones and lacks some. The data show some 110,000 clones, around a tenth seen once. Comment on this clone: Its specificity is unknown.

Sequenced sample: PBMCs. This receptor was taken from a man aged 25-40 years in good health and CMV-seronegative. The chain employs TRBV19 and TRBJ2-7, with D unclear. CDR3 sequence: CASSIPGHEQYF. The CDR3 bases are TGTGCCAGTAGTATACCTGGCCACGAGCAGTACTTC.